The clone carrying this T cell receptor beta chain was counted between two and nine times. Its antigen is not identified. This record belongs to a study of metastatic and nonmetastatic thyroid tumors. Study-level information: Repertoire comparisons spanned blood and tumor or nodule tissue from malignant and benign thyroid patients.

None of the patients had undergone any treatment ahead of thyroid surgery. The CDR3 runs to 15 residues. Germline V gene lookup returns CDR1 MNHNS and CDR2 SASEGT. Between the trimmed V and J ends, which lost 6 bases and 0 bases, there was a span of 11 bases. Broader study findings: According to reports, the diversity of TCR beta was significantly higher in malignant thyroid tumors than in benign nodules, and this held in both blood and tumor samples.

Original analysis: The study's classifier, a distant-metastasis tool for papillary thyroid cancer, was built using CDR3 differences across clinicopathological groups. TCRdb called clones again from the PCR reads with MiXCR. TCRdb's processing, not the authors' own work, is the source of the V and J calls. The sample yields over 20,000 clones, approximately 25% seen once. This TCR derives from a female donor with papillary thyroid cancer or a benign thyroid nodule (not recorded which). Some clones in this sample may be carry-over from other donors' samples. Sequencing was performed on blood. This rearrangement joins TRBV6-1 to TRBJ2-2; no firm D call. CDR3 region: CASRVGGTNTGELFF. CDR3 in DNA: TGTGCCAGCAGGGTAGGCGGTACGAACACCGGGGAGCTGTTTTTT.